Presented here are 24 T cell receptor beta chains from one specimen sequenced in a study of monozygotic twins with inflammatory bowel disease. TCRdb derives one entry per CDR3 protein from the 5' RACE reads, leaving out DNA. This sample lists about 210,000 distinct CDR3 sequences; its ten largest clones have 1.6%. The sequenced sample was blood. These receptors originate from a human donor with ulcerative colitis or Crohn's disease, or a healthy co-twin of an affected twin (not recorded which).

The J gene is TRBJ2-3, the V gene TRBV19; TCRdb outputs TRBD1, but without DNA this stays unchecked. Per the germline V gene, CDR1 is LNHDA and CDR2 is SQIVND (reference sequence). This CDR3 is built from 16 residues. CDR3 loop: CASSHLGTGPSDTQYF.

This chain links TRBV7-9 with TRBJ2-7; no DNA is available, so the TRBD1 call from TCRdb remains unchecked. The germline gives CDR1 SEHNR, CDR2 FQNEAQ (reference sequence). The CDR3 has 15 amino acids. This chain's CDR3 is CASSSRDRSSYEQYF.

The chain recombines TRBV12-3 or TRBV12-4 with TRBJ2-7. CDR3 length: 11 residues. The CDR3 sequence is CASSYAYEQYF.

This sequence joins TRBV5-1 and TRBJ2-7; TCRdb reports TRBD1, a call that lacks DNA to check it against. CDR1 SGHRS and CDR2 YFSETQ come from the germline V gene. The CDR3 runs 15 residues. The CDR3 here is CASSIGQGDLYEQYF. The full variable domain, rest sourced from reference TRBV5-1 and TRBJ2-7, is KAGVTQTPRYLIKTRGQQVTLSCSPISGHRSVSWYQQTPGQGLQFLFEYFSETQRNKGNFPGRFSGRQFSNSRSEMNVSTLELGDSALYLCASSIGQGDLYEQYFGPGTRLTVT.

The gene calls are TRBV5-6 and TRBJ2-4; TCRdb returns TRBD1, unconfirmable since there is no DNA. Germline CDR1 and CDR2: SGHDT and YYEEEE. This CDR3 region has 14 residues. The CDR3 protein is CASSPGVRKNIQYF.

The chain joins TRBV7-3 to TRBJ2-7; TCRdb's D gene call, TRBD1, goes unchecked for lack of DNA. Germline V CDR1 and CDR2: SGHTA, FQGTGA. CDR3 size: 14 residues. The CDR3 region is CASSSGRGSYEQYF.

CDR3 protein: CASSLDSSQPQHF. The rearrangement links TRBV19 to TRBJ1-5; without DNA, the TCRdb call of TRBD1 cannot be checked. This CDR3 has 13 residues. CDR1 and CDR2 (germline): LNHDA, SQIVND (reference sequence).

This chain connects TRBV29-1 to TRBJ2-5; TCRdb returns TRBD2, unconfirmable since there is no DNA. This CDR3 contains 12 residues. Germline V lookup: CDR1 SQVTM, CDR2 ANQGSEA. This chain's CDR3 is CSVEGGGETQYF.

The V and J genes are TRBV20-1 and TRBJ2-3. This CDR3 is 16 amino acids long. Germline V gene data show CDR1 as DFQATT and CDR2 as SNEGSKA (reference sequence). CDR3 loop: CSARSFYSGSTDTQYF.

The V gene is TRBV5-1, the J gene TRBJ2-7; TCRdb outputs TRBD1, but without DNA this stays unchecked. The germline V gene has CDR1 SGHRS and CDR2 YFSETQ. There are 14 residues in the CDR3. This CDR3 is CASSPRGSDYEQYF.

This rearrangement joins TRBV4-1 to TRBJ1-2; TCRdb designates TRBD1, a call that cannot be tested without DNA. Germline CDR1 reads MGHRA; CDR2 reads YSYEKL. The CDR3 loop spans 16 amino acids. CDR3 loop: CASSQDRTGGHYGYTF.

The CDR3 region is CATSRINTEAFF. V usage is TRBV15 and J usage is TRBJ1-1. This CDR3 is built from 12 residues. The germline gives CDR1 LNHNV, CDR2 YYDKDF (reference sequence).

The CDR3 sequence is CSAVTGSAYTEAFF. The chain couples TRBV20-1 to TRBJ1-1; the D gene TCRdb calls, TRBD1, cannot be checked with no DNA. This CDR3 has 14 amino acids. Germline CDR1 and CDR2: DFQATT and SNEGSKA (reference sequence).

The V call is TRBV2, the J call TRBJ2-3. This CDR3 comprises 11 residues. Germline CDR1 is SNHLY and CDR2 is FYNNEI. The chain's CDR3 is CASRGPDTQYF.

The chain couples TRBV5-1 to TRBJ1-6; TCRdb designates TRBD1, a call that cannot be tested without DNA. The CDR3 spans 16 residues. Germline CDR1 SGHRS, CDR2 YFSETQ. The CDR3 spells CASSVAGTLDNSPLHF.

This chain's CDR3 is CSARDLAGNEQFF. The V gene is TRBV20-1, the J gene TRBJ2-1; as DNA is missing, the TRBD2 call by TCRdb cannot be tested. There are 13 residues in the CDR3. Germline V lookup: CDR1 DFQATT, CDR2 SNEGSKA (reference sequence).

This chain joins TRBV12-3 or TRBV12-4 and TRBJ1-1. This CDR3 has 16 residues. This chain's CDR3 is CASSLGLTGVNTEAFF.

The gene calls are TRBV14 and TRBJ1-1; TCRdb returns TRBD1, unconfirmable since there is no DNA. CDR3 length: 13 amino acids. CDR1 is SGHDN and CDR2 is FVKESK in the germline V gene. The CDR3 sequence is CASSQTGRAEAFF.

The chain combines TRBV5-1 with TRBJ2-3. CDR1 and CDR2 from the germline V gene are SGHRS and YFSETQ. The CDR3 totals 14 residues. The CDR3 spells CASSLEGGADTQYF.

The chain couples TRBV2 to TRBJ1-2. The CDR3 totals 14 residues. Looked up from germline, CDR1 is SNHLY and CDR2 is FYNNEI. The CDR3 reads CATKTPAWEHGYTF.

The rearrangement links TRBV5-4 to TRBJ2-5; no DNA is available, so the TRBD1 call from TCRdb remains unchecked. Looked up from germline, CDR1 is SGHNT and CDR2 is YYREEE (reference sequence). CDR3 length equals 14 residues. CDR3 protein: CASRPGTGLETQYF.

The V and J genes are TRBV6-1 and TRBJ2-7. The CDR3 totals 11 residues. Germline lookup yields CDR1 MNHNS and CDR2 SASEGT. This chain's CDR3 is CASVRSYEQYF.

The chain uses TRBV3-1 and TRBJ2-5; lacking DNA, the TRBD2 call made by TCRdb goes unchecked. The CDR3 consists of 17 residues. The germline gives CDR1 LGHDT, CDR2 YNNKEL (reference sequence). The CDR3 loop reads CASSQDGLAGRLETQYF.

The chain recombines TRBV5-1 with TRBJ1-6; TCRdb's D gene call, TRBD1, goes unchecked for lack of DNA. The CDR3 spans 17 residues. Per the germline V gene, CDR1 is SGHRS and CDR2 is YFSETQ. The CDR3 loop is CASSLGDGFSYNSPLHF.